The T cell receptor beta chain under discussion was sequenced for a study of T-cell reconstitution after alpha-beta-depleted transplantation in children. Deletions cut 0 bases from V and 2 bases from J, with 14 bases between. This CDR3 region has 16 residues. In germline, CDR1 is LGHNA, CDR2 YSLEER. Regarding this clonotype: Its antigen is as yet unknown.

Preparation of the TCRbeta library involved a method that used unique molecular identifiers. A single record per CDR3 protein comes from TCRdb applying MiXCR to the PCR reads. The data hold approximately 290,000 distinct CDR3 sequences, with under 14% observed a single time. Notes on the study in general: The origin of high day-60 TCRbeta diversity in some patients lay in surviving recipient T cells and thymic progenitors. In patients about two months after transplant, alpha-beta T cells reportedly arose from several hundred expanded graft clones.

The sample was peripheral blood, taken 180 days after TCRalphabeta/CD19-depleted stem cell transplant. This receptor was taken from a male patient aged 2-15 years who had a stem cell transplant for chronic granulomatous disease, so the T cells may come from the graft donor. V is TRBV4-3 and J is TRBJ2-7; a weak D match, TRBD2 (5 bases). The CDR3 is CASSQDRGGSAYEQYF. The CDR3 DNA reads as TGCGCCAGCAGCCAAGATCGGGGTGGTAGTGCCTACGAGCAGTACTTC.